Listed here are 32 T cell receptor beta chains from one sample, sequenced in a study of shared clonotypes between healthy human individuals. Assay used: immunoSEQ multiplex PCR; TCRdb lists only in-frame clones, some missing. Of about 2 million clones listed, 85% to 95% are singletons. The specimen sequenced was naive CD4+ T cells sorted from blood. The subset: CD45RA+ positively selected. These receptors were obtained from a man younger than 30 in good health.

This rearrangement joins TRBV7-6 to TRBJ2-7, with TRBD1 identical over 9 bases. From germline, CDR1 is SGHVS and CDR2 FNYEAQ. CDR3 length equals 15 residues. J was trimmed by 3 bases and V by 5 bases; bases with no gene match: 8. CDR3 amino acids: CASSPHKGQGYEQYF. The CDR3 DNA is TGTGCCAGCAGCCCTCATAAGGGACAGGGCTACGAGCAGTACTTC.

This clone was detected a few times. The same CDR3 can be traced to other DNA sequences in this sample. V gene TRBV18 combines with J gene TRBJ1-1; D gene unclear. Germline CDR1 reads KGHSH; CDR2 reads LQKENI. This CDR3 is built from 13 residues. Trimming cost V 3 bases and J 1 base, with 6 bases left between them. CDR3 DNA: TGTGCCAGCTCACCGAAGGAGAACACTGAAGCTTTCTTT. This codes for CASSPKENTEAFF.

This clone was detected only once. Here the CDR3 DNA reads TGCGCCAGCAGCTTGGATGAGGGCTCGGGTTCACCCCTCCACTTT. It specifies CASSLDEGSGSPLHF. V and J are TRBV5-1 and TRBJ1-6; D not certain. Germline assignment: CDR1 SGHRS and CDR2 YFSETQ. V lost 0 bases and J 9 bases, leaving 13 bases between the germline ends. The length of the CDR3 is 15 residues.

The chain recombines TRBV18 with TRBJ2-1, with 12 bases identical to TRBD2. The CDR3 totals 17 residues. After removal of 6 bases from V and 6 bases from J, the junction contained 12 bases not matched to a gene. Germline V gives CDR1 KGHSH, CDR2 LQKENI. CDR3 in DNA: TGTGCCAGCTCCCTGACTCTAGCGGGAGGGAACCCCAATGAGCAGTTCTTC. Residues: CASSLTLAGGNPNEQFF. Filled out from reference TRBV18 and TRBJ2-1, the complete variable domain reads NAGVMQNPRHLVRRRGQEARLRCSPMKGHSHVYWYRQLPEEGLKFMVYLQKENIIDESGMPKERFSAEFPKEGPSILRIQQVVRGDSAAYFCASSLTLAGGNPNEQFFGPGTRLTVL.

Regarding this clone: The sample has other DNA sequences that encode this CDR3 too. The genes are TRBV6-5 and TRBJ2-7; 7 bases are a match to TRBD1. The germline V gene encodes CDR1 MNHEY and CDR2 SVGAGI. This CDR3 region has 13 residues. The ends lost 5 bases at V and 1 base at J; junction bases unmatched: 2. The CDR3 loop is CASSRQGSYEQYF. The CDR3 DNA reads TGTGCCAGCAGTAGACAGGGATCCTACGAGCAGTACTTC.

With regard to this clone: This specimen includes other DNA sequences encoding the same CDR3. The gene calls are TRBV5-4 and TRBJ2-5; 9 bases map to TRBD1. Germline values: CDR1 SGHNT, CDR2 YYREEE (reference sequence). The CDR3 loop spans 14 amino acids. V trimming: 1 base; J trimming: 5 bases; junction bases outside the gene matches: 3. The CDR3 loop reads CASSLTGGGETQYF. The CDR3 DNA follows: TGTGCCAGCAGCTTGACAGGGGGCGGGGAGACCCAGTACTTC.

This clone was recorded once. The chain employs TRBV27 and TRBJ2-7; D is possibly TRBD2 (5 bases). The CDR3 extends over 15 amino acids. Germline values: CDR1 MNHEY, CDR2 SMNVEV (reference sequence). Trimming shortened V by 3 bases and J by 3 bases, and 15 bases separated the two germline ends. CDR3 loop: CASSLRDTRGYEQYF. CDR3 bases: TGTGCCAGCAGTTTGCGAGACACTCGGGGCTACGAGCAGTACTTC.

This chain uses TRBV6-5 with TRBJ1-1, with unresolved D. V lost 0 bases to trimming and J lost 1 base, with 9 bases between them. Germline CDR1 MNHEY, CDR2 SVGAGI. This CDR3 region has 15 residues. In nucleotides, the CDR3 is TGTGCCAGCAGTTACTCGAAGCCCTCGAACACTGAAGCTTTCTTT. This gives the protein CASSYSKPSNTEAFF.

The rearrangement links TRBV6-1 to TRBJ1-2, with D unclear. The CDR3 consists of 14 residues. V lost 3 bases and J 4 bases, leaving 12 bases between the germline ends. Germline V gives CDR1 MNHNS, CDR2 SASEGT. DNA for the CDR3: TGTGCCAGCAGTGACCCGGGAGCGACCTATGGCTACACCTTC. Its protein is CASSDPGATYGYTF.

This chain links TRBV6-1 with TRBJ1-6; 8 bases are a match to TRBD1. Germline CDR1 is MNHNS and CDR2 is SASEGT. CDR3 length: 13 amino acids. Trimming cost V 6 bases and J 5 bases; bases outside gene matches: 0. Written as DNA, the CDR3 is TGTGCCAGCAGGGACAGGGATAATTCACCCCTCCACTTT. It specifies CASRDRDNSPLHF.

This chain links TRBV9 with TRBJ2-1, with 16 nucleotides matching TRBD2. The ends lost 1 base at V and 6 bases at J; junction bases unmatched: 13. Looked up from germline, CDR1 is SGDLS and CDR2 is YYNGEE. The CDR3 has 20 residues. This chain's CDR3 is CASSVHEGTSGRARPNEQFF. DNA of the CDR3: TGTGCCAGCAGCGTACATGAAGGGACTAGCGGGAGGGCCAGGCCCAATGAGCAGTTCTTC.

The rearrangement links TRBV14 to TRBJ1-2; 8 positions agree with TRBD1. The CDR3 totals 15 residues. Trimming cost V 1 base and J 0 bases; bases outside gene matches: 1. CDR1 and CDR2 from the germline V gene are SGHDN and FVKESK. The CDR3 sequence is CASSQGTGSNYGYTF. As DNA, the CDR3 is TGTGCCAGCAGCCAAGGGACAGGGTCTAACTATGGCTACACCTTC.

The CDR3 reads CSVRAALGTYEQYF. CDR3 sequence (DNA): TGCAGCGTTCGGGCCGCGTTAGGGACCTACGAGCAGTACTTC. V gene TRBV29-1 combines with J gene TRBJ2-7; D gene ambiguous. Trimming left V 5 bases short and J 2 bases short, with 16 bases between. Germline CDR1 is SQVTM and CDR2 is ANQGSEA. The CDR3 is made up of 14 amino acids.

J is TRBJ2-7 and V is TRBV18; D is possibly TRBD1 (6 bases). Germline CDR1 and CDR2: KGHSH and LQKENI. CDR3 length: 13 amino acids. V was shortened by 8 bases and J by 2 bases, with 13 bases between the two germline ends. Written as DNA, the CDR3 is TGTGCCAGCGCCCAGACAGGAACCTACGAGCAGTACTTC. Its translation: CASAQTGTYEQYF.

This chain joins TRBV6-6 and TRBJ2-2; possible D gene TRBD1, 5 bases. Between the trimmed V and J ends, which lost 5 bases and 3 bases, there was a span of 13 bases. The CDR3 is 15 amino acids. The germline V gene encodes CDR1 MNHNY and CDR2 SVGAGI (reference sequence). CDR3 in amino acids: CASSNRRQYTGELFF. The CDR3 region has the DNA TGTGCCAGCAGTAACCGGAGACAGTACACCGGGGAGCTGTTTTTT.

The chain is built from TRBV6-6 and TRBJ1-2, with D unresolved. The germline V gene has CDR1 MNHNY and CDR2 SVGAGI (reference sequence). Trimming removed 2 bases at V and 8 bases at J, with 9 bases between. The CDR3 runs to 12 residues. CDR3 coding DNA: TGTGCCAGCAGTTACAGGGAATTGGGCTACACCTTC. Protein: CASSYRELGYTF.

The chain's CDR3 is CAWNLGQGNTGELFF. The CDR3 region has the DNA TGTGCCTGGAATTTGGGCCAGGGGAACACCGGGGAGCTGTTTTTT. The chain recombines TRBV30 with TRBJ2-2; D may be TRBD1 (5 bases). The V gene lost 4 bases and the J gene lost 1 base, with 13 bases spanning the gap. Germline CDR1 is GTSNPN and CDR2 is SVGIG (reference sequence). The CDR3 is made up of 15 amino acids.

This chain connects TRBV14 to TRBJ2-7; 10 bases are a match to TRBD2. Losses at the gene ends were 4 bases for V and 3 bases for J; bases not matched to a gene: 6. The CDR3 extends over 15 amino acids. The germline V gene has CDR1 SGHDN and CDR2 FVKESK. CDR3 amino acids: CASSRGLAASYEQYF. The CDR3 DNA sequence: TGTGCCAGCAGCCGCGGACTAGCGGCGAGCTACGAGCAGTACTTC.

V gene TRBV4-1 combines with J gene TRBJ1-3; a weak D match, TRBD1 (6 bases). The V gene lost 0 bases and the J gene lost 0 bases, with 12 bases spanning the gap. Germline assignment: CDR1 MGHRA and CDR2 YSYEKL. The CDR3 spans 17 residues. In DNA, the CDR3 is TGCGCCAGCAGCCAAGACCAGACAGGATACTCTGGAAACACCATATATTTT. Residues: CASSQDQTGYSGNTIYF.

To note about this clone: Other DNA sequences in the same sample also yield this CDR3. The rearrangement joins TRBV2 to TRBJ2-7; D gene ambiguous. V gave up 1 base and J gave up 3 bases, with 7 bases separating them. The CDR3 spans 13 residues. Per germline, CDR1 SNHLY and CDR2 FYNNEI. In DNA, the CDR3 is TGTGCCAGCAGTGAAGGGCAGCTCTACGAGCAGTACTTC. This translates into CASSEGQLYEQYF.

The CDR3 nucleotides are TGTGCCAGCAGTGAAGAAACAGGAACAGTTTCACCCCTCCACTTT. Protein: CASSEETGTVSPLHF. The genes are TRBV2 and TRBJ1-6, with D maybe TRBD1 (5 bases). V lost 1 base to trimming and J lost 9 bases, with 13 bases between them. The CDR3 runs 15 residues. Germline V lookup: CDR1 SNHLY, CDR2 FYNNEI. Combining the CDR3 with reference TRBV2 and TRBJ1-6 gives the whole variable domain EPEVTQTPSHQVTQMGQEVILRCVPISNHLYFYWYRQILGQKVEFLVSFYNNEISEKSEIFDDQFSVERPDGSNFTLKIRSTKLEDSAMYFCASSEETGTVSPLHFGNGTRLTVT.

The chain carries TRBV18 and TRBJ2-7, with a tentative D call TRBD1 (5 bases). Germline assignment: CDR1 KGHSH and CDR2 LQKENI. CDR3 size: 15 residues. V lost 2 bases and J 0 bases, leaving 11 bases between the germline ends. The CDR3 DNA follows: TGTGCCAGCTCACCATTGACAGAGAGCTCCTACGAGCAGTACTTC. It codes for CASSPLTESSYEQYF.

The J gene is TRBJ2-1, the V gene TRBV4-1; D is perhaps TRBD1 or TRBD2 (5 bases each). CDR1 and CDR2 (germline): MGHRA, YSYEKL. The CDR3 loop spans 16 amino acids. V lost 2 bases, J lost 7 bases, and 18 bases lay in between. CDR3 sequence (DNA): TGCGCCAGCAGCCAACTACACCCGGGGACGGGGAATGAGCAGTTCTTC. Translated: CASSQLHPGTGNEQFF.

V gene TRBV27 combines with J gene TRBJ2-1; possible D gene TRBD2, 6 bases. V was clipped by 4 bases and J by 0 bases, with 10 bases between them. Germline CDR1 MNHEY, CDR2 SMNVEV (reference sequence). CDR3 length: 15 residues. Here the CDR3 reads CASSSYGSSYNEQFF. Written as DNA, the CDR3 is TGTGCCAGCAGTTCGTACGGGAGCTCCTACAATGAGCAGTTCTTC.

V is TRBV9 and J is TRBJ2-7; 11 bases line up with TRBD2. The germline CDR1 and CDR2 sequences are SGDLS and YYNGEE. The CDR3 loop spans 16 amino acids. Germline trimming cut 2 bases from V and 1 base from J; bases unmatched to any gene: 5. In nucleotides, the CDR3 is TGTGCCAGCAGCGTGGGAGCTAGCGGGGGGTCCTACGAGCAGTACTTC. Protein product: CASSVGASGGSYEQYF.

The rearrangement uses TRBV18 and TRBJ2-2; no definite D call. This CDR3 is 15 amino acids long. Germline V gives CDR1 KGHSH, CDR2 LQKENI. V lost 0 bases, J lost 4 bases, and 9 bases lay in between. For the CDR3, the DNA is TGTGCCAGCTCACCACCAGGAAGACCCACCGGGGAGCTGTTTTTT. It codes for CASSPPGRPTGELFF.

The rearrangement uses TRBV5-4 and TRBJ2-5, with 8 positions matching TRBD2. J was trimmed by 5 bases and V by 4 bases; bases with no gene match: 25. The CDR3 covers 20 residues. In germline, CDR1 is SGHNT, CDR2 YYREEE (reference sequence). The CDR3 DNA reads as TGTGCCAGCAGCCCGGGAGGTACTTGGACTAGCAGATTACATGAGGAGACCCAGTACTTC. Translation: CASSPGGTWTSRLHEETQYF.

The chain combines TRBV5-4 with TRBJ2-7; D remains unclear. Germline CDR1 and CDR2: SGHNT and YYREEE (reference sequence). V was clipped by 0 bases and J by 5 bases, with 9 bases between them. The length of the CDR3 is 13 residues. The CDR3 DNA reads as TGTGCCAGCAGCTTGGCCGTAAGGGACGAGCAGTACTTC. As protein: CASSLAVRDEQYF. Variable domain in full (rest from reference TRBV5-4 and TRBJ2-7): ETGVTQSPTHLIKTRGQQVTLRCSSQSGHNTVSWYQQALGQGPQFIFQYYREEENGRGNFPPRFSGLQFPNYSSELNVNALELDDSALYLCASSLAVRDEQYFGPGTRLTVT.

The CDR3 protein is CASSRGAVSSYEQYF. CDR3 coding DNA: TGTGCCAGCTCCCGCGGCGCAGTAAGCTCCTACGAGCAGTACTTC. The chain joins TRBV18 to TRBJ2-7; D is unclear. Between the trimmed V and J ends, which lost 6 bases and 0 bases, there was a span of 15 bases. CDR3 length: 15 residues. The germline CDR1 and CDR2 sequences are KGHSH and LQKENI.

CDR3 residues: CASSQVGRDPQETQYF. Here the CDR3 DNA reads TGCGCCAGCAGCCAAGTAGGCAGGGATCCCCAAGAGACCCAGTACTTC. The gene calls are TRBV4-3 and TRBJ2-5; a possible D gene is TRBD1 (5 bases). Germline-derived CDR1 and CDR2 are LGHNA and YSLEER. Trimming took 1 base from V and 1 from J, leaving 13 bases between them. This CDR3 has 16 amino acids.

This chain joins TRBV7-9 and TRBJ1-1; weak D call: TRBD1 (5 bases). CDR1 is SEHNR, CDR2 FQNEAQ, per germline (reference sequence). With 0 bases removed from V and 10 bases from J, the gap between germline ends came to 18 bases. CDR3 length: 15 amino acids. CDR3 sequence (DNA): TGTGCCAGCAGCTTAGCTATAATTCTATCCGGGGGAGCTTTCTTT. Translating gives CASSLAIILSGGAFF.

V and J are TRBV30 and TRBJ1-3; perhaps TRBD1 as D (6 bases). Deletions cut 1 base from V and 4 bases from J, with 11 bases between. Germline lookup yields CDR1 GTSNPN and CDR2 SVGIG (reference sequence). This CDR3 is 14 amino acids long. CDR3 sequence reads: CAWSDTGKGNTIYF. In DNA, the CDR3 is TGTGCCTGGAGTGATACAGGGAAAGGAAACACCATATATTTT.